This TCR beta chain was documented in a study of CD8+CD57+ T cells in acquired aplastic anemia. About the research overall: Sorting CD4+ and CD8+ cells gave DNA averaging approximately 3 ug.

CD8+CD57+ cell expansion had been shown by flow cytometry in patients chosen for sequencing. The diagnosis in all patients was severe acquired aplastic anemia. Blood samples were obtained from patients who had received no prior therapy. Points from the study as a whole: Patients had roughly 30 CD8+ CDR3 sequences in common with controls (the shared set).

The use of genomic DNA as template underpinned the TCR beta VDJ and CDR3 profiling. MiXCR, applied by TCRdb to the reads, yields one record per CDR3 protein. The sample carries about 200,000 distinct CDR3 sequences, approximately 51% recorded once. The CDR3 loop spans 13 amino acids. V dropped 4 bases and J dropped 0 bases, with 9 bases sitting between them. The germline gives CDR1 SQVTM, CDR2 ANQGSEA. This clonotype was recorded a few times. The antigen is undetermined. It may be a read error: a sequence one base away is much more abundant. V usage is TRBV29-1 and J usage is TRBJ1-1; no clear D. Sequenced material: sorted CD4+, CD8+, or CD8+CD57+ T cells (not recorded which) from PBMCs. The receptor's source is a human donor with aplastic anemia. The CDR3 bases are TGCAGCGTTGTGCCGAAAGTGAACACTGAAGCTTTCTTT. Its protein product is CSVVPKVNTEAFF.